The clone carrying this T cell receptor beta chain was seen only a few times. These data belong to a study of neurological immune-mediated disorders. MiXCR was run by TCRdb on the 5' RACE reads, yielding one entry per CDR3 protein. The table records tens of thousands of distinct CDR3 sequences, approximately 13% of them present only once. Germline values: CDR1 SQVTM, CDR2 ANQGSEA. Germline trimming cut 2 bases from V and 1 base from J; bases unmatched to any gene: 7. There are 16 residues in the CDR3. As for time point: longitudinal time-point 2. V gene TRBV29-1 combines with J gene TRBJ1-1, with 10 bases identical to TRBD1. The material sequenced was PBMCs. The sequence derives from a woman aged 40-49 years in good health. CDR3 region: CSVEYPGQGTNTEAFF. The CDR3 nucleotides are TGCAGCGTTGAATACCCGGGACAGGGGACGAACACTGAAGCTTTCTTT.